These 26 T cell receptor beta chains were all obtained from the same sample, sequenced in a study of Graves' ophthalmopathy and Graves' hyperthyroidism. As the template, RNA transcripts were used to amplify TCR beta CDR3 regions. The first round was an RT-PCR with HTBI primers, and the second round was a multiplex PCR. TCRdb re-analysed the multiplex PCR reads in MiXCR, keeping a single row per CDR3 protein. The sample has about 400,000 distinct CDR3 sequences, approximately 20% seen once; the top ten hold around 1.4%. The sequenced sample consisted of peripheral blood. The receptor source for this set is a woman between 18 and 30 years old with Graves' ophthalmopathy.

The V and J genes are TRBV7-3 and TRBJ1-1; no firm D call. CDR1 and CDR2 from the germline V gene are SGHTA and FQGTGA. Trimming shortened V by 3 bases and J by 4 bases, and 9 bases separated the two germline ends. This CDR3 region has 13 residues. CDR3 sequence reads: CASSFTPSTEAFF. As DNA, the CDR3 is TGTGCCAGCAGCTTTACACCGTCCACTGAAGCTTTCTTT.

This clonotype was counted at least ten times. The chain uses TRBV3-1 and TRBJ1-1, with unresolved D. The V gene lost 3 bases and the J gene lost 1 base, with 3 bases spanning the gap. The length of the CDR3 is 12 residues. The germline V gene has CDR1 LGHDT and CDR2 YNNKEL (reference sequence). In DNA form, the CDR3 reads TGTGCCAGCAGCCACGAGAACACTGAAGCTTTCTTT. Amino acids: CASSHENTEAFF.

This clonotype was counted at least ten times. V gene TRBV15 combines with J gene TRBJ2-7; tentative D call: TRBD2 (5 bases). V shed 5 bases and J shed 7 bases, with 15 bases lying between them. The CDR3 spans 13 residues. Germline CDR1 LNHNV, CDR2 YYDKDF (reference sequence). Here the CDR3 reads CATSVYAGEEQYF. The CDR3 DNA follows: TGTGCCACCAGCGTTTATGCGGGTGAAGAGCAGTACTTC.

This clonotype was found many times. A junction boundary mismatches the germline segment, possibly from a read error. V usage is TRBV28 and J usage is TRBJ1-1; D is unresolved. Germline loops: CDR1 MDHEN, CDR2 SYDVKM. The CDR3 contains 14 residues. CDR3 coding DNA: TGTGTCAGCAGCCGCCAGCTAGGAAACACTGAAGCTTTCTTT. This codes for CVSSRQLGNTEAFF.

The chain links TRBV4-2 to TRBJ2-2; 8 nucleotides line up with TRBD2. CDR1 is LGHNA, CDR2 YNFKEQ, per germline. J was trimmed by 6 bases and V by 3 bases; bases with no gene match: 9. The CDR3 contains 16 residues. The CDR3 DNA reads as TGTGCCAGCAGCCAGGTCCCGGGAGGGCCTCCCGGGGAGCTGTTTTTT. Translating it yields CASSQVPGGPPGELFF.

The table lists this clonotype with many counts. J is TRBJ1-3 and V is TRBV6-5, with D possibly being TRBD1 (6 bases). This CDR3 is 15 amino acids long. V dropped 2 bases and J dropped 0 bases, with 8 bases sitting between them. Per germline, CDR1 MNHEY and CDR2 SVGAGI. The CDR3 DNA follows: TGTGCCAGCAGTTACCCACAGGGCTCTGGAAACACCATATATTTT. It is translated as CASSYPQGSGNTIYF.

At least ten counts were recorded for this clonotype. The chain uses TRBV15 and TRBJ1-2; D might be TRBD1 (5 bases). Germline V lookup: CDR1 LNHNV, CDR2 YYDKDF (reference sequence). The V and J ends lost 5 bases and 0 bases respectively, with 13 bases between them. This CDR3 spans 15 amino acids. CDR3 region: CATSRARAPNYGYTF. In DNA form, the CDR3 reads TGTGCCACCAGCCGGGCCAGGGCGCCTAACTATGGCTACACCTTC.

This clonotype occurred many times. The chain combines TRBV11-2 with TRBJ1-2; a weak D match, TRBD1 (6 bases). CDR1 is SGHAT, CDR2 FQNNGV, per germline. The CDR3 covers 14 residues. V lost 4 bases to trimming and J lost 6 bases, with 15 bases between them. CDR3 sequence: CASSSSGAPNGYTF. The CDR3, as DNA: TGTGCCAGCAGCTCATCAGGGGCTCCTAATGGCTACACCTTC.

This clonotype was seen many times. V gene TRBV7-2 combines with J gene TRBJ2-7; D is uncertain. V gave up 1 base and J gave up 5 bases, with 9 bases separating them. The CDR3 has 13 amino acids. Germline assignment: CDR1 SGHTA and CDR2 FQGNSA. The CDR3 sequence is CASSLGTINEQYF. CDR3 DNA: TGTGCCAGCAGCTTAGGGACGATAAACGAGCAGTACTTC.

This clonotype turned up a few times. The rearrangement links TRBV25-1 to TRBJ2-5; D unclear. The ends were cut back, 6 bases at V and 8 bases at J, with 10 bases in the middle. The CDR3 length is 11 residues. Germline V CDR1 and CDR2: MGHDK, SYGVNS. For the CDR3, the DNA is TGTGCCAGCAGCCATCAACGAACCCAGTACTTC. Translating it yields CASSHQRTQYF.

This clonotype occurred a few times. The chain combines TRBV18 with TRBJ2-7; 9 bases match TRBD1. With 5 bases clipped from V and 1 base from J, the junction kept 6 bases outside the gene matches. The CDR3 totals 15 residues. Germline V gene sequence: CDR1 KGHSH, CDR2 LQKENI. The CDR3 sequence: CASSSGQGKSYEQYF. CDR3 sequence (DNA): TGTGCCAGCTCATCGGGACAGGGAAAATCCTACGAGCAGTACTTC.

The sample holds many counts of this clonotype. The V call is TRBV28, the J call TRBJ2-5; D unclear. Germline lookup yields CDR1 MDHEN and CDR2 SYDVKM. This CDR3 contains 12 residues. Trimming stripped 8 bases from V and 7 bases from J, with 14 bases between. The DNA for the CDR3 is TGTGCCAGCGAGGCGGCTGCTGTGACCCAGTACTTC. It is translated as CASEAAAVTQYF.

Many counts were recorded for this clonotype. V is TRBV28 and J is TRBJ2-5, with 7 bases lining up with TRBD1. V gave up 7 bases and J gave up 5 bases; unmatched junction bases: 16. This CDR3 has 16 residues. Germline CDR1 is MDHEN and CDR2 is SYDVKM. The CDR3 spells CASKDFFGQEGETQYF. CDR3 coding DNA: TGTGCCAGCAAAGACTTTTTCGGACAGGAAGGGGAGACCCAGTACTTC. The full variable domain, rest sourced from reference TRBV28 and TRBJ2-5, is DVKVTQSSRYLVKRTGEKVFLECVQDMDHENMFWYRQDPGLGLRLIYFSYDVKMKEKGDIPEGYSVSREKKERFSLILESASTNQTSMYLCASKDFFGQEGETQYFGPGTRLLVL.

The table lists this clonotype with a few counts. The chain uses TRBV11-2 and TRBJ1-5; 9 positions match TRBD1. V dropped 4 bases and J dropped 7; count of bases not matched to a gene: 2. The CDR3 spans 13 residues. Germline V CDR1 and CDR2: SGHAT, FQNNGV. CDR3 protein: CASSSTGGQPQHF. The CDR3 bases are TGTGCCAGCAGCTCGACAGGGGGGCAGCCCCAGCATTTT. Drawing the rest from reference TRBV11-2 and TRBJ1-5, the complete variable domain is EAGVAQSPRYKIIEKRQSVAFWCNPISGHATLYWYQQILGQGPKLLIQFQNNGVVDDSQLPKDRFSAERLKGVDSTLKIQPAKLEDSAVYLCASSSTGGQPQHFGDGTRLSIL.

The sample holds many counts of this clonotype. This sequence joins TRBV4-2 and TRBJ1-2; 7 nucleotides line up with TRBD1. Germline lookup yields CDR1 LGHNA and CDR2 YNFKEQ. The CDR3 is made up of 15 amino acids. The trim removed 4 bases at V and 7 bases at J, leaving 12 bases unmatched. DNA of the CDR3: TGTGCCAGCAGCCTCCTCGACAGGGTGGATCGTGGCTACACCTTC. Translating it yields CASSLLDRVDRGYTF.

This clonotype was recorded many times. The V call is TRBV6-5, the J call TRBJ1-5; possibly TRBD1 for D (5 bases). The CDR3 length is 15 residues. Germline CDR1 and CDR2: MNHEY and SVGAGI. V lost 2 bases and J 2 bases, leaving 10 bases between the germline ends. The CDR3 region is CASSYPGAGNQPQHF. CDR3 nucleotide sequence: TGTGCCAGCAGTTACCCCGGGGCGGGCAATCAGCCCCAGCATTTT.

The CDR3 bases are TGTGCCAGCAGTCCAGGACGGATGATTAGCAATCAGCCCCAGCATTTT. It is translated as CASSPGRMISNQPQHF. The J gene is TRBJ1-5, the V gene TRBV28; D gene unclear. From germline, CDR1 is MDHEN and CDR2 SYDVKM. The ends were cut back, 5 bases at V and 0 bases at J, with 14 bases in the middle. The CDR3 contains 16 residues.

The sample holds many counts of this clonotype. The CDR3 sequence: CASSPPSLRGTENTIYF. The CDR3 nucleotides read TGTGCCAGCAGCCCACCTTCATTGCGGGGTACTGAAAACACCATATATTTT. The chain couples TRBV11-2 to TRBJ1-3; D ambiguous. CDR3 length: 17 residues. V lost 5 bases to trimming and J lost 6 bases, with 23 bases between them. Germline loops: CDR1 SGHAT, CDR2 FQNNGV.

The chain joins TRBV6-1 to TRBJ2-7; 10 bases fit TRBD1. The germline gives CDR1 MNHNS, CDR2 SASEGT. There are 16 residues in the CDR3. V was pared by 6 bases and J by 2 bases, with 10 bases of the junction left unmatched. The CDR3 protein is CASRAGTGALTYEQYF. The CDR3 region has the DNA TGTGCCAGCAGGGCGGGGACAGGGGCCTTAACCTACGAGCAGTACTTC.

This clonotype was observed at least ten times. The chain is built from TRBV11-2 and TRBJ2-5; 11 bases match TRBD2. This CDR3 region has 20 residues. V shed 2 bases and J 4 bases; nucleotides not matched to a gene: 18. The V gene's germline CDR1 is SGHAT and CDR2 FQNNGV. The CDR3 DNA reads as TGTGCCAGCAGCTTATTCCGGTACCAACTAGCGGGAGTGGGGGCAGAGACCCAGTACTTC. Protein: CASSLFRYQLAGVGAETQYF.

The chain couples TRBV28 to TRBJ2-7, with D possibly TRBD1 on 6 matching bases. V lost 3 bases, J lost 2 bases, and 14 bases lay in between. Germline V gene sequence: CDR1 MDHEN, CDR2 SYDVKM. The CDR3 runs 15 residues. CDR3: CASSLPGTQPYEQYF. For the CDR3, the DNA is TGTGCCAGCAGTTTGCCCGGGACACAACCCTACGAGCAGTACTTC. The entire variable domain, with the rest obtained from reference TRBV28 and TRBJ2-7, is as follows: DVKVTQSSRYLVKRTGEKVFLECVQDMDHENMFWYRQDPGLGLRLIYFSYDVKMKEKGDIPEGYSVSREKKERFSLILESASTNQTSMYLCASSLPGTQPYEQYFGPGTRLTVT.

This clonotype was observed many times. The chain carries TRBV12-3 or TRBV12-4 and TRBJ1-1; D gene ambiguous. Deletions cut 7 bases from V and 4 bases from J, with 16 bases between. The length of the CDR3 is 14 residues. CDR3 DNA: TGTGCCAGCACCGACGACACGCGGGTCACTGAAGCTTTCTTT. Amino acids: CASTDDTRVTEAFF.

In its sample, this clonotype was seen many times. This may arise from a read error, as a much more abundant clone is one base away. Without the conserved terminal phenylalanine or tryptophan, this CDR3 likely stems from a read error. The chain carries TRBV19 and TRBJ2-5; weak D call: TRBD1 (5 bases). Trimming pared 5 bases from V and 3 bases from J, leaving 13 bases between. The CDR3 sequence is 14 residues long. Germline V gives CDR1 LNHDA, CDR2 SQIVND (reference sequence). The CDR3 spells CASSSLGAEETQYS. The CDR3 DNA is TGTGCCAGTAGTTCTCTTGGGGCCGAAGAGACCCAGTACTCC.

The chain has TRBV3-1 and TRBJ2-5; TRBD2 is a possible D gene (6 bases). CDR3 length equals 14 residues. V lost 8 bases and J 1 base, leaving 14 bases between the germline ends. Per the germline V gene, CDR1 is LGHDT and CDR2 is YNNKEL (reference sequence). Here the CDR3 DNA reads TGTGCCAGCCGGTTGGGGGGACCCCAAGAGACCCAGTACTTC. It specifies CASRLGGPQETQYF.

This clonotype appeared many times. The chain combines TRBV30 with TRBJ1-6; 7 bases are shared with TRBD1. The CDR3 runs to 13 residues. Trimming removed 7 bases from V and 8 bases from J; junction bases left unmatched: 8. The germline V gene encodes CDR1 GTSNPN and CDR2 SVGIG (reference sequence). The CDR3 spells CASTGTDDSPLHF. In DNA form, the CDR3 reads TGTGCCTCAACCGGGACAGATGATTCACCCCTCCACTTT.

This clonotype has a count of ten or more. This chain connects TRBV15 to TRBJ2-2; D is perhaps TRBD1 (5 bases). The CDR3 covers 14 residues. V dropped 6 bases and J dropped 4 bases, with 12 bases sitting between them. Germline V gene sequence: CDR1 LNHNV, CDR2 YYDKDF (reference sequence). CDR3 region: CATRLAQGTGELFF. For the CDR3, the DNA is TGTGCCACCAGACTGGCGCAGGGCACCGGGGAGCTGTTTTTT. Looking up the rest from reference TRBV15 and TRBJ2-2 gives the full variable domain: DAMVIQNPRYQVTQFGKPVTLSCSQTLNHNVMYWYQQKSSQAPKLLFHYYDKDFNNEADTPDNFQSRRPNTSFCFLDIRSPGLGDTAMYLCATRLAQGTGELFFGEGSRLTVL.